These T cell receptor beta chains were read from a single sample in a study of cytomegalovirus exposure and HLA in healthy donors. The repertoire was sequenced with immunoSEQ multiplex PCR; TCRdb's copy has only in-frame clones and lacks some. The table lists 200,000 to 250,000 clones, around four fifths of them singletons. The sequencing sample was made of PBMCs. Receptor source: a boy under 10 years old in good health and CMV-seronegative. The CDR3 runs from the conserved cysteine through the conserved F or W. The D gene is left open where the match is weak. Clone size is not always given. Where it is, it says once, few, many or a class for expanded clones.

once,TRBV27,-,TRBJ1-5,TGTGCCAGCAGTTTATCGTCAGGGCCCTATCAGCCCCAGCATTTT,CASSLSSGPYQPQHF
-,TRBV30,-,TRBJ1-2,TGTGCCTGGAGGGGGGGGACTAACTGGGCCTATGGCTACACCTTC,CAWRGGTNWAYGYTF
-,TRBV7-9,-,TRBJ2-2,TGTGCCAGCAGCTTTTCTCTGGGGCGGCCTACGGCCGGGGAGCTGTTTTTT,CASSFSLGRPTAGELFF
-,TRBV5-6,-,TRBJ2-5,TGTGCCAGCAGCTTGTTGGGGCTCGGTAAAGAGACCCAGTACTTC,CASSLLGLGKETQYF
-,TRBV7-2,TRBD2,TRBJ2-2,TGTGCCAGCAGCTTAGAGGCGGGAGTTGGCGGGGAGCTGTTTTTT,CASSLEAGVGGELFF
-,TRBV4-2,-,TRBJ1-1,TGTGCCAGCAGCCAAGATCACCCTCAGGGCGGTGAAGCTTTCTTT,CASSQDHPQGGEAFF
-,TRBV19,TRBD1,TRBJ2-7,TGTGCCAGTAGTAATGCCCACAGGGGATTCCACGAGCAGTACTTC,CASSNAHRGFHEQYF
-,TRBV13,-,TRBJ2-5,TGTGCCAGCAGCCGGACAGTTTCAGAGACCCAGTACTTC,CASSRTVSETQYF
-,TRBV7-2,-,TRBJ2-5,TGTGCCAGCAGCTTAGTTTATCGGGATGAGACCCAGTACTTC,CASSLVYRDETQYF
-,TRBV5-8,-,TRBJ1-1,TGTGCCAGGGCAGGGGTGAGGAACACTGAAGCTTTCTTT,CARAGVRNTEAFF
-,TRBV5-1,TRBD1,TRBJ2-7,TGCGCCAGCAGCCCCGGGACAGGGGTCCTCGAGCAGTACTTC,CASSPGTGVLEQYF
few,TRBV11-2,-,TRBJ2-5,TGTGCCAGCAGCTTAAGCGAGACCCAGTACTTC,CASSLSETQYF
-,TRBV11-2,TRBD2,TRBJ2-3,TGTGCCAGCAGCTTCCGGACTAGCGGGCTAACAGATACGCAGTATTTT,CASSFRTSGLTDTQYF
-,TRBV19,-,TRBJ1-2,TGTGCCAGTAGTCCAGACAGGTGCGGCTACACCTTC,CASSPDRCGYTF
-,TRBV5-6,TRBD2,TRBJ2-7,TGTGCCAGCAGCTTGGGGGGGGGATGGTCGACCTACGAGCAGTACTTC,CASSLGGGWSTYEQYF
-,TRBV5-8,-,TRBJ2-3,TGTGCCAGCAGCAACGGGGAGGCAGATACGCAGTATTTT,CASSNGEADTQYF
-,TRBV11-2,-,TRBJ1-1,TGTGCCAGCAGCTTAGCCGCGGACACTGTGAACACTGAAGCTTTCTTT,CASSLAADTVNTEAFF
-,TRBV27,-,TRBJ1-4,TGTGCCAGCAGTTTATCGATGGCCATGGCAGTAAGGGGAAAACTGTTTTTT,CASSLSMAMAVRGKLFF
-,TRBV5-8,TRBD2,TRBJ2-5,TGTGCCAGCAGCCCGGGACTAGCGGAAGGCGGCTCAGAGACCCAGTACTTC,CASSPGLAEGGSETQYF
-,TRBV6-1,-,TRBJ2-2,TGTGCCAGCAGTGGGACAACGAACACCGGGGAGCTGTTTTTT,CASSGTTNTGELFF
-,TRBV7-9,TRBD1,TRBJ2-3,TGTTCCAGCAGGTCCGGGACAGAGGCGCAGTATTTT,CSSRSGTEAQYF
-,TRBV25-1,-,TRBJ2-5,TGTGCCAGCAGTGGATCGGGGATTGAGACCCAGTACTTC,CASSGSGIETQYF
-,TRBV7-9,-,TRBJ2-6,TGTGCCAGCAGCTTTAGGCAGGCTAACTCTGGGGCCAACGTCCTGACTTTC,CASSFRQANSGANVLTF
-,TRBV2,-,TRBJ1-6,TGTGCCAGCAGTGAACAGCGACTAGGGTATTCACCCCTCCACTTT,CASSEQRLGYSPLHF
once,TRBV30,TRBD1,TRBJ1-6,TGTGCCTGGAGTGAGGGACAGGGGTTGGATTCACCCCTCCACTTT,CAWSEGQGLDSPLHF
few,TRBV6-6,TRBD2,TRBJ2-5,TGTGCCAGCAGTTACTCATCCCCGGGGGGGCGTGAGACCCAGTACTTC,CASSYSSPGGRETQYF
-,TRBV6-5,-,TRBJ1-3,TGTGCCAGCAGGTACCCCCAGGCAGACTCTGGAAACACCATATATTTT,CASRYPQADSGNTIYF
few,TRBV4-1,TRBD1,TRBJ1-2,TGCGCCAGCAGCCAACTCCGGGACAGGGGGCGATATGACTATGGCTACACCTTC,CASSQLRDRGRYDYGYTF
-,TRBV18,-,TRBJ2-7,TGTGCCAGCTCACCACCCCAGGGCTACGAGCAGTACTTC,CASSPPQGYEQYF
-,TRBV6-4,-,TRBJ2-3,TGTGCCAGCAGAAGTCAGGGACTCCACACAGATACGCAGTATTTT,CASRSQGLHTDTQYF
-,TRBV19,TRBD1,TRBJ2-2,TGTGCCAGTAGTATACCCAGGGGGTCGAACACCGGGGAGCTGTTTTTT,CASSIPRGSNTGELFF
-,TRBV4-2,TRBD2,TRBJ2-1,TGTGCCAGCAGCCTCAAGATCGGACTAGCGGGGTACAATGAGCAGTTCTTC,CASSLKIGLAGYNEQFF
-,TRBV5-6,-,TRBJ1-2,TGTGCCAGCAGCTTGGCCACCCACTCCAGCGTCAACCGGGGCTACACCTTC,CASSLATHSSVNRGYTF
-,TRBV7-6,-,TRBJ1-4,TGTGCCAGCAGCTTATTAGTTGCCGGTGAAAAACTGTTTTTT,CASSLLVAGEKLFF
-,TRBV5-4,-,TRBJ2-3,TGTGCCAGCAGCTTGGCGGGGATCACAGATACGCAGTATTTT,CASSLAGITDTQYF
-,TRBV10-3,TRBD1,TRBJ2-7,TGTGCCATCAGTGAGTCGGTCGGACAGGGGGCCTACGAGCAGTACTTC,CAISESVGQGAYEQYF
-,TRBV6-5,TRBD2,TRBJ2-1,TGTGCCAGCAGTTTGGGGACTAGCGATTACAATGAGCAGTTCTTC,CASSLGTSDYNEQFF
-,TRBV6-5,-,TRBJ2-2,TGTGCCAGCAGCCGGCAGGGGAACACCGGGGAGCTGTTTTTT,CASSRQGNTGELFF
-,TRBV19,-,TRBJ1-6,TGTGCCAGTATGCAACAGGGAAGGGGAAATTCACCCCTCCACTTT,CASMQQGRGNSPLHF
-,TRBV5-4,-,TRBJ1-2,TGTGCCAGCAGCTTGTCCCCCCAGGCTGATGGCTACACCTTC,CASSLSPQADGYTF
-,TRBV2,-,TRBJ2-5,TGTGCCAGCAGTCGGCGGGCAGGGGAGTACTTC,CASSRRAGEYF
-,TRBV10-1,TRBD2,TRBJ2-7,TGCGCCAGCAGTGAGTCGAGCGGGGCAGGTCCTTGGGAGCAGTACTTC,CASSESSGAGPWEQYF
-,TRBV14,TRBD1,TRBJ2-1,TGTGCCAGCAGCCAAGGGGACAGGGTATGGAATGAGCAGTTCTTC,CASSQGDRVWNEQFF
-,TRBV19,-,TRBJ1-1,TGTGCCAGTAGTATAGAGGGCAGGACTGAAGCTTTCTTT,CASSIEGRTEAFF
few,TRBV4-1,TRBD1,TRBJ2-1,TGCGCCAGCAGCCAAGACCCGGGACAGTTTGCCGGTGAGCAGTTCTTC,CASSQDPGQFAGEQFF
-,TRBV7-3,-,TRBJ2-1,TGTGCCAGCAGCTTAACCGCCGGCGGGGGCGCATCCTACAATGAGCAGTTCTTC,CASSLTAGGGASYNEQFF
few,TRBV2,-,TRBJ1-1,TGTGCCAGCAGTGAATTGGCCACAAACACTGAAGCTTTCTTT,CASSELATNTEAFF
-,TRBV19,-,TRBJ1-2,TGTGCCAGTAGTGGCAGGAACTATGGCTACACCTTC,CASSGRNYGYTF
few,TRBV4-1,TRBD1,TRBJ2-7,TGCGCCAGCAGCCAAGAATGGCAGGGGGCCTACGAGCAGTACTTC,CASSQEWQGAYEQYF
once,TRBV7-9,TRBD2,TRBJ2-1,TGTGCCAGCAGCACTAGCGGGAGGGCCTACAATGAGCAGTTCTTC,CASSTSGRAYNEQFF
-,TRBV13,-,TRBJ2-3,TGTGCCAGCAGCTCCCCAACCGTGTCGGTCACAGATACGCAGTATTTT,CASSSPTVSVTDTQYF
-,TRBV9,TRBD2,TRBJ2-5,TGTGCCAGCAGCGTAGATACTAGCGGGGGGTTACAAGAGACCCAGTACTTC,CASSVDTSGGLQETQYF
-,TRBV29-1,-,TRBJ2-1,TGCAGCGTTGAACGCGGTGAGCAGTTCTTC,CSVERGEQFF
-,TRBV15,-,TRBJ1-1,TGTGCCACCAGCAGAGATCACATTAGGGGGGAAGCTTTCTTT,CATSRDHIRGEAFF
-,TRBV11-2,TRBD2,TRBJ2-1,TGTGCCAGCAGCCATGTGGGGGGGGTGGATGAGCAGTTCTTC,CASSHVGGVDEQFF
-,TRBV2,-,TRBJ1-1,TGTGCCAGCAGTGACCGACAGTCGGGCACTGAAGCTTTCTTT,CASSDRQSGTEAFF
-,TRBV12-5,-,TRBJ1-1,TGTGCTAGTGGTTTCCACAACGGGTTTTCTGAAGCTTTCTTT,CASGFHNGFSEAFF
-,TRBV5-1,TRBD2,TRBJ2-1,TGCGCCAGCGGGCTGACTAGCGGGAGCTACAATGAGCAGTTCTTC,CASGLTSGSYNEQFF